This T cell receptor (beta chain) was captured in a study of immune evolution from preneoplasia to lung adenocarcinoma. Study-wide findings and caveats: Later-stage lesions appeared to have more T cells, more diversity, less clonality. Top clone frequencies peaked in normal lung, apparently declining through invasive adenocarcinoma.

Resections took place in Japan or China from the mid-2010s to the late 2010s. Histologic diagnosis was independently verified by two lung pathologists. Details on this clone: Antigen specificity is unknown.

Profiled with immunoSEQ multiplex PCR; TCRdb holds only in-frame clones, not every one. Among 4,500 to 7,000 clones, around 79% were seen once, and the ten largest hold approximately 14%. The sequenced material came from FFPE adjacent normal lung tissue. The origin of this receptor is a person aged 65-85 years with lung adenocarcinoma.

The CDR3 region has the DNA TGTGCCACCCCGGGCCCCGCTAACTATGGCTACACCTTC. It yields the protein CATPGPANYGYTF. The gene calls are TRBV28 and TRBJ1-2; no clear D gene. The CDR3 sequence is 13 residues long. Per germline, CDR1 MDHEN and CDR2 SYDVKM. The germline V and J ends were trimmed by 10 bases and 0 bases, with 12 bases remaining between them.